A single T cell receptor beta chain is shown here with its context. A junction end diverges from the germline sequence, so it may reflect a read error. This entry belongs to a study of OX40 agonist ivuxolimab in advanced cancers. Clones were sequenced by immunoSEQ multiplex PCR, and TCRdb holds only the in-frame ones, with some missing. The top ten clones hold 4.8% of a sample with about 30,000 clones, 80% to 95% of them seen once. This CDR3 has 16 amino acids. Germline V CDR1 and CDR2: LNHDA, SQIVND (reference sequence). Source: CD4+ or CD8+ T cells sorted from blood, taken in a trial of the OX40 agonist ivuxolimab. The sequence derives from an adult with an advanced solid tumor such as melanoma, head and neck, liver or kidney cancer. This rearrangement joins TRBV19 to TRBJ2-4; no firm D call. The CDR3 DNA sequence: TGTGCCAGTAGTCTAGACACGTTGAGATCCAAAAACATTCAGTACTTC. Translated, it gives CASSLDTLRSKNIQYF.